Included here is one TCR beta chain sequence, with context. What it binds is not known. This entry comes from a study of T cell responses to AZD1222 COVID-19 vaccine. General observations from the study: Within unmutated variant regions lay the reported targets of nearly half of spike-specific TCRs. Donors, mostly white British, included more females; clonal diversity was possibly underestimated. Seropositivity was recorded at baseline in only a handful of AZD1222 recipients. Once two AZD1222 doses were given, Spike-specific TCR breadth and depth went up.

Assay used: immunoSEQ multiplex PCR; TCRdb lists only in-frame clones, some missing. The data show 150,000 or so clones, 92% seen once. This CDR3 has 13 amino acids. Germline V gives CDR1 SGDLS, CDR2 YYNGEE. Trimming pared 4 bases from V and 3 bases from J, leaving 10 bases between. The sequenced sample was peripheral blood, obtained 28 days after the second AZD1222 dose. The TCR sequence derives from an adult who received the AZD1222 COVID-19 vaccine. This sequence joins TRBV9 and TRBJ1-1; TRBD1 is a possible D gene (5 bases). This CDR3 reads CASSPWGDTEAFF. The CDR3 nucleotides are TGTGCCAGCAGCCCCTGGGGGGACACTGAAGCTTTCTTT. Using reference TRBV9 and TRBJ1-1 for the parts outside the CDR3, the full variable domain is DSGVTQTPKHLITATGQRVTLRCSPRSGDLSVYWYQQSLDQGLQFLIQYYNGEERAKGNILERFSAQQFPDLHSELNLSSLELGDSALYFCASSPWGDTEAFFGQGTRLTVV.